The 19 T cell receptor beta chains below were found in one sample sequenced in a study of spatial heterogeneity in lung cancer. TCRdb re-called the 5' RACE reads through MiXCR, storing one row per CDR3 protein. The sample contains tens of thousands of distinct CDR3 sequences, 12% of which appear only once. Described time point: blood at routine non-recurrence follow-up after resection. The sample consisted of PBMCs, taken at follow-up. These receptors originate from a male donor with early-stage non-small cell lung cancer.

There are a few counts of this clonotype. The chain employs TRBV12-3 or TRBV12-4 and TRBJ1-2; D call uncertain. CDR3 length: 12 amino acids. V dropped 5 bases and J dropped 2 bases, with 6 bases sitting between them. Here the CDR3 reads CASSRGNYGYTF. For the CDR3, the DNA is TGTGCCAGCAGTCGGGGAAACTATGGCTACACCTTC.

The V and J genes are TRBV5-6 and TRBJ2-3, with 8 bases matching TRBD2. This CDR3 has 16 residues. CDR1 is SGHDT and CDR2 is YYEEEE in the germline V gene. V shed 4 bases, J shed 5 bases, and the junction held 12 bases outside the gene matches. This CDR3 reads CASSPLRGGTLDTQYF. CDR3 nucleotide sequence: TGTGCCAGCAGCCCGTTACGCGGGGGGACCCTAGATACGCAGTATTTT.

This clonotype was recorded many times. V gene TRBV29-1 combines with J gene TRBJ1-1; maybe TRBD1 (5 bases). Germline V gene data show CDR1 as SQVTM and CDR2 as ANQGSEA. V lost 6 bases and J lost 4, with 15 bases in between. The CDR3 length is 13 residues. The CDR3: CSVRVGAATEAFF. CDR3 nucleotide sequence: TGCAGCGTCCGAGTCGGGGCGGCCACTGAAGCTTTCTTT.

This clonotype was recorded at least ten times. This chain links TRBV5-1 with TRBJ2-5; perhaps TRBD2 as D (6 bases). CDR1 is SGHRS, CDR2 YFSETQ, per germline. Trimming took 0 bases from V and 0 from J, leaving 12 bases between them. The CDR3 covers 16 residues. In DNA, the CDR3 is TGCGCCAGCAGCTTGGAGGGCGGGGCCCACCAAGAGACCCAGTACTTC. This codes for CASSLEGGAHQETQYF.

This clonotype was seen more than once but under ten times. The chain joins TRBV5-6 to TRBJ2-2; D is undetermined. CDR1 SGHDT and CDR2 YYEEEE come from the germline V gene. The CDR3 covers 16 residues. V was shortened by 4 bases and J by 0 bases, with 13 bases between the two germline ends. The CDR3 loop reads CASSQRLLTNTGELFF. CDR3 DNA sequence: TGTGCCAGCAGCCAAAGACTCCTTACGAACACCGGGGAGCTGTTTTTT.

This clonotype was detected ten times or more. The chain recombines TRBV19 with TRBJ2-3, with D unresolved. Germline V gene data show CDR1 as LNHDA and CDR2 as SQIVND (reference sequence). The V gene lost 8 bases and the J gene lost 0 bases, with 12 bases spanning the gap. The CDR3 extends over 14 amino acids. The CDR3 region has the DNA TGTGCCAGTGGCCCGGACGGAAGCACAGATACGCAGTATTTT. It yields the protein CASGPDGSTDTQYF.

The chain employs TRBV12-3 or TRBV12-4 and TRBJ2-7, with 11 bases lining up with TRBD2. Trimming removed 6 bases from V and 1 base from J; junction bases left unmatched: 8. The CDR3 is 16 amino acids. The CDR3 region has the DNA TGTGCCAGCAGCGGGTGGGGACTAGCGGCGTCCTACGAGCAGTACTTC. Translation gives CASSGWGLAASYEQYF.

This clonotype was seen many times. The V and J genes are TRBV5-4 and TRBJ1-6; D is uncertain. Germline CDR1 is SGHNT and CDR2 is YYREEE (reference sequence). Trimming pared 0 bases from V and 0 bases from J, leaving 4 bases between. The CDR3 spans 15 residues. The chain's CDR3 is CASSLGTSYNSPLHF. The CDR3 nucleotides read TGTGCCAGCAGCTTGGGCACCTCCTATAATTCACCCCTCCACTTT.

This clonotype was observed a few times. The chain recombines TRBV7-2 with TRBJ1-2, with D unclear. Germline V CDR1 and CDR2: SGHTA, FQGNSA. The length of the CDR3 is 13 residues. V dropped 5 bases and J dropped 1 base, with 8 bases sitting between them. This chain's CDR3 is CASSRNSNYGYTF. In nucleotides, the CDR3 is TGTGCCAGCAGCCGTAACAGTAACTATGGCTACACCTTC. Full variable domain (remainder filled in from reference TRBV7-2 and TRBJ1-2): GAGVSQSPSNKVTEKGKDVELRCDPISGHTALYWYRQSLGQGLEFLIYFQGNSAPDKSGLPSDRFSAERTGGSVSTLTIQRTQQEDSAVYLCASSRNSNYGYTFGSGTRLTVV.

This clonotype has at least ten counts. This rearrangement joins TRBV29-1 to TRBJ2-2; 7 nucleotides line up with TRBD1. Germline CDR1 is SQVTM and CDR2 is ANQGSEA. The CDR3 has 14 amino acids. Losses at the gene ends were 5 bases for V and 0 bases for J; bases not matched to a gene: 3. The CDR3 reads CSVLQGANTGELFF. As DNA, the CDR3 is TGCAGCGTTCTGCAGGGGGCGAACACCGGGGAGCTGTTTTTT.

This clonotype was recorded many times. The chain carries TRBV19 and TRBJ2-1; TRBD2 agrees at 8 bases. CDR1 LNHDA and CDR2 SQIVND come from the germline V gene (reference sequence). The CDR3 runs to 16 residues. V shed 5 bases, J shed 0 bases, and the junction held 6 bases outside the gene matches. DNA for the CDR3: TGTGCCAGTAGTCCTAGCGGGTACAGCTCCTACAATGAGCAGTTCTTC. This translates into CASSPSGYSSYNEQFF.

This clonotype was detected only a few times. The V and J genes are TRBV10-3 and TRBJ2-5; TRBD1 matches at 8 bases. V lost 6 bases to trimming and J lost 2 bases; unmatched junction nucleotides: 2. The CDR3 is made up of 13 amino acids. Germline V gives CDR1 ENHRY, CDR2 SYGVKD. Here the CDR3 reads CAIRGQAQETQYF. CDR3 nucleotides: TGTGCCATCAGGGGACAGGCTCAAGAGACCCAGTACTTC.

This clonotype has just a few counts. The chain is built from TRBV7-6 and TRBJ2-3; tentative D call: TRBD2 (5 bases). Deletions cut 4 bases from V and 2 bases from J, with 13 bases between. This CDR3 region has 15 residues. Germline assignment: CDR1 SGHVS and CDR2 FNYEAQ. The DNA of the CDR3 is TGTGCCAGCAGCTCCGGGGTTCGATACACAGATACGCAGTATTTT. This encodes CASSSGVRYTDTQYF. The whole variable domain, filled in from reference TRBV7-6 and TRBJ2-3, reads GAGVSQSPRYKVTKRGQDVALRCDPISGHVSLYWYRQALGQGPEFLTYFNYEAQQDKSGLPNDRFSAERPEGSISTLTIQRTEQRDSAMYRCASSSGVRYTDTQYFGPGTRLTVL.

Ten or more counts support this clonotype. CDR3 loop: CASSQEGLWGYTF. For the CDR3, the DNA is TGTGCCAGCAGCCAAGAGGGACTGTGGGGCTACACCTTC. The gene calls are TRBV14 and TRBJ1-2, with D tentatively TRBD1 (5 bases). The CDR3 is made up of 13 amino acids. With 0 bases removed from V and 8 bases from J, the gap between germline ends came to 10 bases. The V gene's germline CDR1 is SGHDN and CDR2 FVKESK. Filled out from reference TRBV14 and TRBJ1-2, the complete variable domain reads EAGVTQFPSHSVIEKGQTVTLRCDPISGHDNLYWYRRVMGKEIKFLLHFVKESKQDESGMPNNRFLAERTGGTYSTLKVQPAELEDSGVYFCASSQEGLWGYTFGSGTRLTVV.

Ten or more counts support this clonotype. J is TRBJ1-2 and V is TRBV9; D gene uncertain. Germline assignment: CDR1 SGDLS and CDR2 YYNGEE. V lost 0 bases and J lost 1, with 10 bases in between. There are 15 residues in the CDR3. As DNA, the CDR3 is TGTGCCAGCAGCGTAGCTGGGAGGAGTAACTATGGCTACACCTTC. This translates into CASSVAGRSNYGYTF.

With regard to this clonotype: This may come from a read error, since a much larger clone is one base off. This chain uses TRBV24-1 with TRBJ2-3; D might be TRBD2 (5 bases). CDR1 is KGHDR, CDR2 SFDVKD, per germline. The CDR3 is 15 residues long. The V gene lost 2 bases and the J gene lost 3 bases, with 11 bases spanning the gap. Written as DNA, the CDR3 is TGTGCCACCAGTGATTCGGAGGATAGAACAGATACGCAGTATTTT. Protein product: CATSDSEDRTDTQYF.

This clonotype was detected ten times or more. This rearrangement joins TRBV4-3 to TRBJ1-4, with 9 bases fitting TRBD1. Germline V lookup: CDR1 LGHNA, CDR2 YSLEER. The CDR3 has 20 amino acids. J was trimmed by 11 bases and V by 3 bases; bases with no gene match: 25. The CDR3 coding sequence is TGCGCCAGCAGCCATGCTATCCCGGGACAGGGAATCGATCGACGAGGGAAACTGTTTTTT. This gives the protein CASSHAIPGQGIDRRGKLFF.

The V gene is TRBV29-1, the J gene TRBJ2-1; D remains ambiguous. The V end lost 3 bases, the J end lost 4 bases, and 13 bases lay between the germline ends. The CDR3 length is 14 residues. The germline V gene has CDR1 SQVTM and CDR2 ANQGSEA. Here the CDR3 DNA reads TGCAGCGTTGAGGGCGGACGACATTACAATGAGCAGTTCTTC. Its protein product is CSVEGGRHYNEQFF.

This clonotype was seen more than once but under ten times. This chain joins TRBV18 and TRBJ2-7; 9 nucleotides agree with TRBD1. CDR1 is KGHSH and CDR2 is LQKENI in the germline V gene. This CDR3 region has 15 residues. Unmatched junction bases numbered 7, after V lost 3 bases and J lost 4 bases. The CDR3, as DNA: TGTGCCAGCTCACCCGGGCAGACAGGGGGGTACGAGCAGTACTTC. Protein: CASSPGQTGGYEQYF.